A single sample is the source of the 29 T cell receptor beta chains below, sequenced in a study of OX40 agonist ivuxolimab in advanced cancers. Method: immunoSEQ multiplex PCR; TCRdb's copy keeps in-frame clones and lacks some. Of almost 65,000 clones listed, 83% are singletons. The sequences come from CD4+ or CD8+ T cells sorted from blood, collected in a trial of the OX40 agonist ivuxolimab. Receptors were obtained from an adult with an advanced solid tumor such as melanoma, head and neck, liver or kidney cancer.

The V call is TRBV11-2, the J call TRBJ2-1; 7 positions agree with TRBD1. This CDR3 is 12 amino acids long. With V trimmed by 0 bases and J by 16 bases, 6 bases remained unmatched. Germline values: CDR1 SGHAT, CDR2 FQNNGV. The CDR3 DNA reads as TGTGCCAGCAGCTTAGATAGGGGGCTCCCATTCTTC. Protein product: CASSLDRGLPFF.

This clone was counted once. The chain joins TRBV5-1 to TRBJ1-1; perhaps TRBD1 as D (6 bases). CDR3 length equals 16 residues. Germline V gives CDR1 SGHRS, CDR2 YFSETQ. V was trimmed by 5 bases and J by 3 bases, leaving 20 bases between them. As DNA, the CDR3 is TGCGCCAGCAGTGACGGCCCGGGAGGGGGGGACACTGAAGCTTTCTTT. This codes for CASSDGPGGGDTEAFF.

This clone was observed a handful of times. This sequence joins TRBV5-1 and TRBJ1-2, with a weak D call TRBD1 (5 bases). Trimming shortened V by 1 base and J by 2 bases, and 24 bases separated the two germline ends. The CDR3 has 19 amino acids. Germline V gives CDR1 SGHRS, CDR2 YFSETQ. CDR3: CASSLNPVQGSLPNYGYTF. CDR3 in DNA: TGCGCCAGCAGCTTGAATCCAGTCCAGGGCTCTCTCCCGAACTATGGCTACACCTTC.

This clone has only one observation. V gene TRBV10-3 combines with J gene TRBJ2-1; 7 nucleotides agree with TRBD2. V lost 9 bases to trimming and J lost 0 bases; unmatched junction nucleotides: 8. This CDR3 has 15 amino acids. Germline V gives CDR1 ENHRY, CDR2 SYGVKD. CDR3 in DNA: TGTGCCATATCAATGCTAGCGGACTCCTACAATGAGCAGTTCTTC. Its translation: CAISMLADSYNEQFF.

This clone was counted between two and nine times. V gene TRBV11-2 combines with J gene TRBJ1-5, with D possibly TRBD1 on 6 matching bases. The CDR3 covers 16 residues. V lost 5 bases, J lost 3 bases, and 17 bases lay in between. Germline CDR1 and CDR2: SGHAT and FQNNGV. CDR3 loop: CASSQGHRAHNQPQHF. CDR3 sequence (DNA): TGTGCCAGCAGCCAGGGACACCGGGCTCACAATCAGCCCCAGCATTTT.

This chain joins TRBV10-3 and TRBJ1-3; D call uncertain. The length of the CDR3 is 14 residues. V was trimmed by 10 bases and J by 0 bases, leaving 13 bases between them. Germline V lookup: CDR1 ENHRY, CDR2 SYGVKD. The CDR3 bases are TGTGCCACTCAAACACTTAGCTCTGGAAACACCATATATTTT. Translated, it gives CATQTLSSGNTIYF.

The chain joins TRBV11-3 to TRBJ1-1; D uncertain. Trimming took 3 bases from V and 0 from J, leaving 8 bases between them. Looked up from germline, CDR1 is SGHNT and CDR2 is YENEEA. There are 14 residues in the CDR3. Written as DNA, the CDR3 is TGTGCCAGCAGCTTGCTCCGAATGAACACTGAAGCTTTCTTT. Its protein is CASSLLRMNTEAFF.

The V call is TRBV6-1, the J call TRBJ1-2; D is ambiguous. V dropped 4 bases and J dropped 3 bases, with 9 bases sitting between them. The CDR3 consists of 13 residues. Germline CDR1 and CDR2: MNHNS and SASEGT. CDR3 DNA sequence: TGTGCCAGCAGTGTTGACACCTACTATGGCTACACCTTC. It encodes CASSVDTYYGYTF.

V and J are TRBV11-2 and TRBJ2-3; the match to TRBD1 covers 9 bases. Germline loops: CDR1 SGHAT, CDR2 FQNNGV. Trimming cost V 4 bases and J 7 bases; bases outside gene matches: 15. CDR3 size: 17 residues. CDR3 region: CASSSNIGTGLSNTQYF. CDR3 sequence (DNA): TGTGCCAGCAGCTCAAATATTGGGACAGGGCTTTCGAATACGCAGTATTTT.

This clone was recorded only once. CDR3 sequence (DNA): TGTGCCAGCAGCTTAAGTCGAGCGGAGCAGTTCTTC. As protein: CASSLSRAEQFF. The rearrangement joins TRBV7-3 to TRBJ2-1; D call uncertain. There are 12 residues in the CDR3. V shed 1 base and J shed 10 bases, with 8 bases lying between them. The germline CDR1 and CDR2 sequences are SGHTA and FQGTGA.

On this clone: The sample contains more than one DNA sequence encoding this CDR3. The chain employs TRBV7-9 and TRBJ2-1; 9 bases fit TRBD2. V shed 2 bases and J 1 base; nucleotides not matched to a gene: 3. CDR1 and CDR2 (germline): SEHNR, FQNEAQ (reference sequence). The CDR3 is made up of 16 amino acids. In nucleotides, the CDR3 is TGTGCCAGCAGCTTAAGCCTAGCGGGGTCCTACAATGAGCAGTTCTTC. It encodes CASSLSLAGSYNEQFF. Full variable domain (missing parts from reference TRBV7-9 and TRBJ2-1): DTGVSQNPRHKITKRGQNVTFRCDPISEHNRLYWYRQTLGQGPEFLTYFQNEAQLEKSRLLSDRFSAERPKGSFSTLEIQRTEQGDSAMYLCASSLSLAGSYNEQFFGPGTRLTVL.

CDR3 sequence reads: CASSPRASDTNYGYTF. CDR3 bases: TGTGCCAGTAGTCCTAGGGCGTCGGACACTAACTATGGCTACACCTTC. The rearrangement joins TRBV19 to TRBJ1-2; weak D call: TRBD1 (5 bases). With 5 bases removed from V and 0 bases from J, the gap between germline ends came to 16 bases. This CDR3 has 16 amino acids. Germline assignment: CDR1 LNHDA and CDR2 SQIVND (reference sequence). The complete variable domain, with remaining parts taken from reference TRBV19 and TRBJ1-2, reads DGGITQSPKYLFRKEGQNVTLSCEQNLNHDAMYWYRQDPGQGLRLIYYSQIVNDFQKGDIAEGYSVSREKKESFPLTVTSAQKNPTAFYLCASSPRASDTNYGYTFGSGTRLTVV.

V is TRBV2 and J is TRBJ2-7, with 7 bases that match TRBD1. Germline CDR1 is SNHLY and CDR2 is FYNNEI. This CDR3 has 12 residues. The V segment lost 7 bases and the J segment 3 bases; nucleotides outside the gene matches: 3. CDR3 DNA sequence: TGTGCCAGCATGAGACAGGGCTACGAGCAGTACTTC. Protein sequence: CASMRQGYEQYF.

V gene TRBV5-1 combines with J gene TRBJ2-3; D is unclear. The CDR3 covers 16 residues. Trimming stripped 4 bases from V and 2 bases from J, with 17 bases between. Germline values: CDR1 SGHRS, CDR2 YFSETQ. DNA for the CDR3: TGCGCCAGCAGCCCTCGCTTGTCTTCGTACACAGATACGCAGTATTTT. As protein: CASSPRLSSYTDTQYF.

V is TRBV5-4 and J is TRBJ1-6; the match to TRBD1 covers 7 bases. Trimming cost V 0 bases and J 8 bases; bases outside gene matches: 11. This CDR3 region has 17 residues. Germline V gene sequence: CDR1 SGHNT, CDR2 YYREEE (reference sequence). The CDR3 nucleotides read TGTGCCAGCAGCTTGGAAGGGACAGCTTTGGCTTATTCACCCCTCCACTTT. It yields the protein CASSLEGTALAYSPLHF.

The chain employs TRBV6-1 and TRBJ1-5, with D unclear. Germline CDR1 reads MNHNS; CDR2 reads SASEGT. Trimming removed 0 bases at V and 0 bases at J, with 9 bases between. The CDR3 is made up of 16 amino acids. CDR3 DNA: TGTGCCAGCAGTGAAGCGCGAGGTAATAGCAATCAGCCCCAGCATTTT. Translating it yields CASSEARGNSNQPQHF.

The V gene is TRBV11-2, the J gene TRBJ2-3, with TRBD2 as a possible D gene (6 bases). V shed 2 bases and J shed 3 bases, with 12 bases lying between them. Germline V gene lookup returns CDR1 SGHAT and CDR2 FQNNGV. The CDR3 spans 15 residues. The CDR3 loop is CASSLRAEGTDTQYF. The CDR3 bases are TGTGCCAGCAGCTTACGAGCGGAGGGAACAGATACGCAGTATTTT.

The rearrangement joins TRBV27 to TRBJ2-2; the D gene is possibly TRBD2 (6 bases). The V gene lost 8 bases and the J gene lost 6 bases, with 19 bases spanning the gap. This CDR3 is 15 amino acids long. CDR1 is MNHEY, CDR2 SMNVEV, per germline (reference sequence). CDR3 amino acids: CASRLWGVQSGELFF. DNA for the CDR3: TGTGCCAGCCGACTGTGGGGGGTTCAGTCCGGGGAGCTGTTTTTT.

The rearrangement uses TRBV10-3 and TRBJ2-3; D remains ambiguous. The CDR3 length is 11 residues. Per germline, CDR1 ENHRY and CDR2 SYGVKD. V shed 4 bases and J shed 3 bases, with 2 bases lying between them. CDR3 protein: CAISGTDTQYF. The CDR3 nucleotides read TGTGCCATCAGTGGGACAGATACGCAGTATTTT.

This clone was picked up one time. The chain links TRBV18 to TRBJ2-7; D might be TRBD2 (5 bases). V lost 3 bases, J lost 6 bases, and 9 bases lay in between. The CDR3 has 12 residues. CDR1 and CDR2 from the germline V gene are KGHSH and LQKENI. The CDR3 protein is CASSPGGPEQYF. CDR3 bases: TGTGCCAGCTCACCCGGAGGTCCCGAGCAGTACTTC.

V and J are TRBV5-5 and TRBJ2-7, with TRBD2 matching 12 bases. Trimming took 2 bases from V and 9 from J; bases not matched to a gene: 3. The CDR3 sequence is 13 residues long. Germline V gene data show CDR1 as SGHKS and CDR2 as YYEKEE (reference sequence). The CDR3 DNA sequence: TGTGCCAGCAGCTTTCGACTAGCGGGGGTGCAGTACTTC. It translates to CASSFRLAGVQYF.

The chain joins TRBV5-4 to TRBJ2-5, with 13 nucleotides matching TRBD2. CDR3 size: 15 residues. Unmatched junction bases numbered 4, after V lost 4 bases and J lost 4 bases. In germline, CDR1 is SGHNT, CDR2 YYREEE (reference sequence). The chain's CDR3 is CASSIGLAGAETQYF. The DNA of the CDR3 is TGTGCCAGCAGCATCGGACTAGCGGGGGCAGAGACCCAGTACTTC. The full variable domain, completed using reference TRBV5-4 and TRBJ2-5, is ETGVTQSPTHLIKTRGQQVTLRCSSQSGHNTVSWYQQALGQGPQFIFQYYREEENGRGNFPPRFSGLQFPNYSSELNVNALELDDSALYLCASSIGLAGAETQYFGPGTRLLVL.

The rearrangement joins TRBV18 to TRBJ1-5, with no clear D. Trimming shortened V by 1 base and J by 3 bases, and 4 bases separated the two germline ends. Looked up from germline, CDR1 is KGHSH and CDR2 is LQKENI. This CDR3 is 13 amino acids long. DNA of the CDR3: TGTGCCAGCTCACCACAGTACAATCAGCCCCAGCATTTT. This translates into CASSPQYNQPQHF.

The chain is built from TRBV7-9 and TRBJ1-4; the D is unclear. Germline values: CDR1 SEHNR, CDR2 FQNEAQ (reference sequence). This CDR3 spans 14 amino acids. V gave up 2 bases and J gave up 5 bases, with 9 bases separating them. The CDR3, as DNA: TGTGCCAGCAGCTTAAGAAGTGTCAATGAAAAACTGTTTTTT. This translates into CASSLRSVNEKLFF.

The V gene is TRBV4-2, the J gene TRBJ1-3; TRBD1 aligns across 10 bases. The CDR3 spans 16 residues. V shed 2 bases and J 2 bases; nucleotides not matched to a gene: 3. CDR1 is LGHNA, CDR2 YNFKEQ, per germline. As DNA, the CDR3 is TGTGCCAGCAGCCAAAGACAGGGGGCGACTGGAAACACCATATATTTT. This translates into CASSQRQGATGNTIYF.

The rearrangement uses TRBV7-2 and TRBJ2-5, with TRBD2 identical over 14 bases. The CDR3 length is 16 residues. Trimming at V came to 4 bases and at J to 5 bases, leaving 6 bases not matched to a gene. The V gene's germline CDR1 is SGHTA and CDR2 FQGNSA. In DNA form, the CDR3 reads TGTGCCAGCAGCTACCGACTAGCGGGAGGGGAGGAGACCCAGTACTTC. Translated, it gives CASSYRLAGGEETQYF.

This chain uses TRBV14 with TRBJ1-3; D call uncertain. The CDR3 runs to 12 residues. CDR1 is SGHDN and CDR2 is FVKESK in the germline V gene. V lost 1 base, J lost 7 bases, and 5 bases lay in between. CDR3 region: CASSQVLNTIYF. Written as DNA, the CDR3 is TGTGCCAGCAGCCAAGTCCTCAACACCATATATTTT. The variable domain in full, with the rest retrieved from reference TRBV14 and TRBJ1-3, is EAGVTQFPSHSVIEKGQTVTLRCDPISGHDNLYWYRRVMGKEIKFLLHFVKESKQDESGMPNNRFLAERTGGTYSTLKVQPAELEDSGVYFCASSQVLNTIYFGEGSWLTVV.

The chain carries TRBV5-1 and TRBJ1-4; the D gene is possibly TRBD1 (5 bases). The V end was cut by 4 bases, the J end by 7 bases, with 17 bases between. The CDR3 contains 15 residues. The V gene's germline CDR1 is SGHRS and CDR2 YFSETQ. This chain's CDR3 is CASSKGLEGIEKLFF. The CDR3 DNA follows: TGCGCCAGCAGCAAGGGACTAGAGGGGATTGAAAAACTGTTTTTT. The complete variable domain, with remaining parts taken from reference TRBV5-1 and TRBJ1-4, reads KAGVTQTPRYLIKTRGQQVTLSCSPISGHRSVSWYQQTPGQGLQFLFEYFSETQRNKGNFPGRFSGRQFSNSRSEMNVSTLELGDSALYLCASSKGLEGIEKLFFGSGTQLSVL.

This chain joins TRBV4-1 and TRBJ2-7; 9 nucleotides align to TRBD1. Germline CDR1 reads MGHRA; CDR2 reads YSYEKL. CDR3 size: 20 residues. The V segment lost 2 bases and the J segment 0 bases; nucleotides outside the gene matches: 17. DNA of the CDR3: TGCGCCAGCAGCCAAAAGCCGACTCCGGGACAGGGATTTTTCTCCTACGAGCAGTACTTC. Protein sequence: CASSQKPTPGQGFFSYEQYF.